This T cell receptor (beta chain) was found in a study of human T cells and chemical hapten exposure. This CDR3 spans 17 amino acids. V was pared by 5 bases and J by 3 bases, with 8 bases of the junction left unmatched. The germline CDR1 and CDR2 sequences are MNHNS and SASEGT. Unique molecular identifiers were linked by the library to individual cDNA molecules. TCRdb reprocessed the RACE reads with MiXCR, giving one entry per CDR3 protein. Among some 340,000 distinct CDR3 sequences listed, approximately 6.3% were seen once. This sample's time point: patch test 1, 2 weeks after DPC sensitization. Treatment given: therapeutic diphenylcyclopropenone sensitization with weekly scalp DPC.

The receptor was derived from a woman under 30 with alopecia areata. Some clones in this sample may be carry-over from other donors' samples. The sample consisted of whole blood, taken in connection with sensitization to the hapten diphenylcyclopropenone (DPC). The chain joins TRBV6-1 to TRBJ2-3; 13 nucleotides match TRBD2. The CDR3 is CASSPRALAGGTDTQYF. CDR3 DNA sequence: TGTGCCAGCAGTCCCAGGGCACTAGCGGGGGGGACAGATACGCAGTATTTT.